This T cell receptor (beta chain) was recorded in a study of blood T cell repertoires in COVID-19. The overall study: COVID-19 samples from acute and convalescent phases originated in the United States, Italy and Spain. Nucleic acid was either cDNA or gDNA, and it came from T cells, B-cell-depleted T cells, or PBMCs.

Per the original methods: Reference gene primer amplification gave nucleated cell count estimates. Profiled with immunoSEQ multiplex PCR; TCRdb holds only in-frame clones, not every one. V and J calls and clone size are those listed in that table; D and trimming were worked out from the DNA. This sample carries approximately 98,000 clones, 65% to 80% of them seen once, and the ten largest clones take more than 1.5%. CDR1 and CDR2 from the germline V gene are SEHNR and FQNEAQ (reference sequence). The CDR3 covers 15 residues. The trim removed 5 bases at V and 4 bases at J, leaving 7 bases unmatched. The V call is TRBV7-9, the J call TRBJ1-4; 7 positions agree with TRBD1. The specimen was peripheral blood. This TCR was sampled from a woman in her 40s with acute or convalescent COVID-19. CDR3 region: CASSAWTGFNEKLFF. The CDR3 DNA reads as TGTGCCAGCAGCGCGTGGACAGGCTTTAATGAAAAACTGTTTTTT. Full variable domain (missing parts from reference TRBV7-9 and TRBJ1-4): DTGVSQNPRHKITKRGQNVTFRCDPISEHNRLYWYRQTLGQGPEFLTYFQNEAQLEKSRLLSDRFSAERPKGSFSTLEIQRTEQGDSAMYLCASSAWTGFNEKLFFGSGTQLSVL.